A selection of T cell receptor beta chains follows, all from one sample in a study of T-cell reconstitution after alpha-beta-depleted transplantation in children. One entry per CDR3 protein, called by TCRdb with MiXCR from the PCR reads. The sample includes some 130,000 distinct CDR3 sequences, 8% to 10% of them seen just once. Sequences were derived from PBMCs, mostly from graft donor cells, sampled 180 days after TCRalphabeta/CD19-depleted stem cell transplant. Receptors originate from a girl less than two years old who had a stem cell transplant for combined immunodeficiency, so the T cells may come from the graft donor. The CDR3 runs from the conserved cysteine through the conserved F or W. A D gene is named only where the DNA matches it firmly. Only some rows state a clone size, as once, few, many or a class for expanded clones.

j_gene,len,d_gene,abundance,v_gene,CDR3aa,CDR3nt
TRBJ1-5,13,.,few,TRBV6-5,CASSNRVRQPQHF,TGTGCCAGCAGTAACAGGGTTAGGCAGCCCCAGCATTTT
TRBJ2-3,12,.,many,TRBV5-1,CASSLPTDTQYF,TGCGCCAGCAGCCTACCCACAGATACGCAGTATTTT
TRBJ2-7,13,.,.,TRBV12-3/TRBV12-4,CASSLGALGEQYF,TGTGCCAGCAGTTTAGGGGCCCTTGGGGAGCAGTACTTC
TRBJ2-1,13,.,.,TRBV20-1,CSASEGEVYEQFF,TGCAGTGCTAGCGAGGGAGAAGTCTATGAGCAGTTCTTC
TRBJ2-1,11,.,.,TRBV29-1,CSVEEAYEQFF,TGCAGCGTTGAAGAGGCATACGAGCAGTTCTTC
TRBJ1-1,14,TRBD1,.,TRBV5-1,CASRPGGENTEAFF,TGCGCCAGCAGGCCAGGGGGCGAGAACACTGAAGCTTTCTTT
TRBJ2-1,15,TRBD1,.,TRBV5-1,CASSPRDRANNEQFF,TGCGCCAGCAGCCCCCGAGACAGGGCTAACAATGAGCAGTTCTTC
TRBJ1-5,14,.,.,TRBV6-2/TRBV6-3,CASSYRHSNQPQHF,TGTGCCAGCAGTTACCGCCATAGCAATCAGCCCCAGCATTTT
TRBJ2-1,13,.,.,TRBV11-2,CASSLTFQDEQFF,TGTGCCAGCAGCCTAACCTTCCAGGATGAGCAGTTCTTC
TRBJ2-7,15,.,many,TRBV4-3,CASSQGLGASYEQYF,TGCGCCAGCAGCCAAGGGTTGGGGGCCTCCTACGAGCAGTACTTC
TRBJ2-2,17,TRBD1,.,TRBV5-1,CASSWGQALSNTGELFF,TGCGCCAGCAGCTGGGGACAGGCCCTCTCGAACACCGGGGAGCTGTTTTTC
TRBJ1-1,13,.,.,TRBV29-1,CSVVQGLVTEAFF,TGCAGCGTTGTTCAGGGTTTAGTAACTGAAGCTTTCTTT
TRBJ1-2,16,.,.,TRBV3-1,CASSARDRPSNYGYTF,TGTGCCAGCAGCGCCCGAGACAGGCCATCTAACTATGGCTACACCTTC
TRBJ2-5,16,TRBD2,.,TRBV7-8,CASSLAMGGRKETQYF,TGTGCCAGCAGCCTGGCCATGGGCGGGAGGAAAGAGACCCAGTACTTC
TRBJ2-1,15,TRBD1,few,TRBV7-2,CASSFHGTGDSEQFF,TGTGCCAGCAGCTTCCACGGGACAGGGGACTCTGAGCAGTTCTTC